Sequencing of this TCR beta chain was carried out in a study of vaccination and CD4 T cells after COVID-19. Study-level information: Control cultures, each given a CEFX pool, an HIV-1 Nef pool, or no peptide, were included.

CD4+ T cells that had been cultured provided DNA sequenced with the Oncomine TCR Beta short-read assay. Using the QIAamp micro DNA kit, genomic DNA was extracted from the CD4+ T cells that had been cultured. TCRdb reanalysed the PCR reads using MiXCR and keeps one entry per CDR3 protein. The sample lists 20,000 or so distinct CDR3 sequences, around 40% seen once, with 20% to 30% in the top ten. As to this clonotype: Its specificity is unknown.

Documented treatment: roughly 11-day PBMC culture with coronavirus spike peptide pools or control peptides (ViraFEST assay). Study outcomes and limitations: Median counts of SARS-CoV-2-reactive clonotypes increased from around 20 to 38; this difference was not significant.

Per germline, CDR1 DFQATT and CDR2 SNEGSKA (reference sequence). The V and J ends lost 0 bases and 1 base respectively, with 12 bases between them. The CDR3 loop spans 16 amino acids. Specimen: CD4+ T cells from blood, cultured in vitro, collected before SARS-CoV-2 vaccination. This TCR was sampled from a human donor who had recovered from COVID-19. This chain links TRBV20-1 with TRBJ2-2; possibly TRBD1 for D (5 bases). CDR3 DNA sequence: TGCAGTGCTAGAGACCCCGGGCAGGGGAACACCGGGGAGCTGTTTTTT. Translating gives CSARDPGQGNTGELFF.